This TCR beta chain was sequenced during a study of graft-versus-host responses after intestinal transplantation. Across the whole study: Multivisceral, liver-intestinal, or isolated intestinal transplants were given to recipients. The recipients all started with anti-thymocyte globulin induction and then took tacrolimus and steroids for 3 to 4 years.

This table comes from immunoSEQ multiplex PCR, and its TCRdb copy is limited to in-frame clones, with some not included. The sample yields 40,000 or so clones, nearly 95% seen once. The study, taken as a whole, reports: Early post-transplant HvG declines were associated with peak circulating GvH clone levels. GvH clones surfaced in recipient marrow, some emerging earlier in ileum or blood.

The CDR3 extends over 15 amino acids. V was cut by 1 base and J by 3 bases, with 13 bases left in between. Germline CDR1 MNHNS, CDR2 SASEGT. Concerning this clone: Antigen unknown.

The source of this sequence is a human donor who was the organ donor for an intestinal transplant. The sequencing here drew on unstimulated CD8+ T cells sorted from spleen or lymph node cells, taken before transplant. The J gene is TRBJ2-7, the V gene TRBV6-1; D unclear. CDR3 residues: CASSEGVNSHYEQYF. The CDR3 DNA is TGTGCCAGCAGTGAAGGTGTAAACAGTCACTACGAGCAGTACTTC.